The rows below give T cell receptor beta chains drawn from one sample of a study of Ad26.COV2.S vaccination and SARS-CoV-2 variants. Here immunoSEQ multiplex PCR was the method, and the copy in TCRdb shows in-frame clones only, minus some. The repertoire includes hundreds of thousands of clones, around 90% of them detected once, and 3.4% sits in the top ten. Sample: peripheral blood, taken in a trial of Ad26.COV2.S vaccine versus placebo. The receptors here all came from a person aged 18 to 65 who received the Ad26.COV2.S COVID-19 vaccine or a placebo. Both conserved end residues are part of each CDR3. A D gene is named only where the DNA matches it firmly. Only part of the rows carry a size: once, few, many, or a class if the clone is expanded.

-	TRBV7-2	-	TRBJ2-1	TGTGCCAGCAGCTTTCAAATTAGCTCCTACAATGAGCAGTTCTTC	CASSFQISSYNEQFF
TRBD2	TRBV7-8	-	TRBJ2-5	TGTGCCAGCAGCCCGGTGAGCGGGGGACAAGAGACCCAGTACTTC	CASSPVSGGQETQYF
-	TRBV11-3	-	TRBJ2-1	TGTGCCAGCAGCTCTAGGATCAGCTCCTACAATGAGCAGTTCTTC	CASSSRISSYNEQFF
TRBD1	TRBV7-6	-	TRBJ1-5	TGTGCCAGCAGCCTAGGACAGGGGAATTATCAGCCCCAGCATTTT	CASSLGQGNYQPQHF
-	TRBV7-3	-	TRBJ2-3	TGTGCCAGCAGCTTAAGGGGGTTGGGTGGATCGGGTACGCAGTATTTT	CASSLRGLGGSGTQYF
TRBD1	TRBV7-9	-	TRBJ1-2	TGTGCCAGCAGCTCCGGGACAGGCGATAACTATGGCTACACCTTC	CASSSGTGDNYGYTF
-	TRBV6-5	-	TRBJ1-1	TGTGCCAGCACTCGGACCGACCTCAGCACTGAAGCTTTCTTT	CASTRTDLSTEAFF
-	TRBV6-5	-	TRBJ1-1	TGTGCCAGCAGTTACTCGGTTGACAGGAGGAACACTGAAGCTTTCTTT	CASSYSVDRRNTEAFF
-	TRBV2	once	TRBJ1-5	TGTGCCAGCAGTGGATCCGGTAGAAGCAATCAGCCCCAGCATTTT	CASSGSGRSNQPQHF
-	TRBV2	-	TRBJ2-1	TGTGCCAGCAGTGAGTGGGGCCCCAATGAGCAGTTCTTC	CASSEWGPNEQFF
-	TRBV27	-	TRBJ1-1	TGTGCCAGCAGACCAGAGTTCATGAACACTGAAGCTTTCTTT	CASRPEFMNTEAFF
TRBD1	TRBV7-2	-	TRBJ2-5	TGTGCCAGCAGCACCGGGACAGGGGGCCCAGAGACCCAGTACTTC	CASSTGTGGPETQYF
-	TRBV24-1	-	TRBJ2-2	TGTGCCACCAGTGATTTGCGTCGGGCAGGCACTTTGAACACCGGGGAGCTGTTTTTT	CATSDLRRAGTLNTGELFF
TRBD1	TRBV5-1	-	TRBJ2-2	TGCGCCAGCAGCTTGGTACGGACAGGGCGACGGGCCGGGGAGCTGTTTTTT	CASSLVRTGRRAGELFF
-	TRBV14	-	TRBJ2-7	TGTGCCAGCAGCCAAGGCCATGGTTCCCACGAGCAGTACTTC	CASSQGHGSHEQYF
TRBD1	TRBV27	-	TRBJ1-2	TGTGCCAGCAGTCAGACAGGGACCGTCTATGGCTACACCTTC	CASSQTGTVYGYTF
-	TRBV7-8	-	TRBJ1-5	TGTGCCAGCAGCCGAGCGGGCCTCTTAAGCCAGCCCCAGCATTTT	CASSRAGLLSQPQHF
-	TRBV27	-	TRBJ1-1	TGTGCCAGCAGTTTATCGGTTCTATCTGAAGCTTTCTTT	CASSLSVLSEAFF
-	TRBV19	-	TRBJ2-7	TGTGCCAGTAGTCGCAGGGGCGGGGACACGTACGAGCAGTACTTC	CASSRRGGDTYEQYF
TRBD1	TRBV19	-	TRBJ2-7	TGTGCCAGTAAGGGGGACAGGTCCTCCTACGAGCAGTACTTC	CASKGDRSSYEQYF